This T cell receptor (beta chain) appears in the sequencing data of a study of blood T cell repertoires in COVID-19 (dated by TCRdb to about 2020). Looking at the study overall: Samples from collaborators originated in the United States, Italy and Spain and spanned both the acute and convalescent phases of COVID-19. The prospective study material was composed of cDNA or gDNA derived from T cells, B-cell-depleted T cells, or PBMCs. Subjects who had been exposed to COVID-19, were actively infected with it, or had recovered from it provided the deeply sampled blood TCRbeta repertoires that made up the dataset. A freely available public database, intended as a resource for researchers studying the immune response to SARS-CoV-2, is where the repertoires were released. Samples were obtained from the ongoing ImmuneRACE study (first 160 participants) and from about 1,300 subjects provided by 6 global collaborators. Nearly every sample came with metadata listing a de-identified subject ID, COVID-19 status, age in years and sex. Where HLA class I and class II types were available, the types were taken from metadata supplied by the sample provider, not from assay-based typing. General findings and caveats noted by the study authors: How much clinical and demographic metadata was included differed by source and by participant, and the metadata was provided uncurated.

On this clone itself: Its antigen has not been determined. Base quality data are lacking; no much larger clone is found one base away.

The collaborating institutions used their own protocols to collect whole blood in K2EDTA tubes. For TCRbeta analysis, collaborators shipped samples in one of three forms: frozen whole blood, isolated PBMCs, or DNA extracted from either of those sample types. TCRbeta CDR3 regions were amplified from genomic DNA by means of the immunoSEQ Assay, a bias-controlled multiplex PCR. Per the authors' processing: Nucleated cell counts per sample were estimated from amplification of reference gene primers within the assay. Sequence reads were collapsed and filtered to measure the absolute abundance of every unique TCRbeta CDR3 rearrangement. For each sample, productive Simpson clonality was calculated by taking the square root of Simpson's diversity index across productive rearrangements. TCRdb obtained this table from immuneACCESS and retained in-frame rearrangements with V and J assigned. These tables miss some clones; where compared with another copy, unresolved V genes account for less than half of the shortfall, and the remainder is unexplained. V and J calls plus clone size are reproduced from that table; the DNA served to infer D and trimming. The sample table lists under 350,000 clones, less than 90% of them with a count of one. The top ten clonotypes cover about an eighth of the sample.

This receptor was identified in a human donor in a cohort sampled during active COVID-19. Sequencing was performed on peripheral blood.

The DNA sequence follows: TGTGCCAGCAGCTTTAGAGGTCGGGATGAGCAGTTCTTC. This gives the protein CASSFRGRDEQFF. This chain is built from TRBV13 and TRBJ2-1, with no reliable assignment of the D segment. The CDR3 starts with the cysteine, ends with the phenylalanine, and has 13 residues. Only CDR3 DNA remains: 39 bases, in frame from the first base. The germline V gene (reference sequence) sets CDR1 to PRHDT and CDR2 to FYEKMQ. The trim is 3 bases for V and 8 bases for J, with a gap of 11 bases between the germline ends.